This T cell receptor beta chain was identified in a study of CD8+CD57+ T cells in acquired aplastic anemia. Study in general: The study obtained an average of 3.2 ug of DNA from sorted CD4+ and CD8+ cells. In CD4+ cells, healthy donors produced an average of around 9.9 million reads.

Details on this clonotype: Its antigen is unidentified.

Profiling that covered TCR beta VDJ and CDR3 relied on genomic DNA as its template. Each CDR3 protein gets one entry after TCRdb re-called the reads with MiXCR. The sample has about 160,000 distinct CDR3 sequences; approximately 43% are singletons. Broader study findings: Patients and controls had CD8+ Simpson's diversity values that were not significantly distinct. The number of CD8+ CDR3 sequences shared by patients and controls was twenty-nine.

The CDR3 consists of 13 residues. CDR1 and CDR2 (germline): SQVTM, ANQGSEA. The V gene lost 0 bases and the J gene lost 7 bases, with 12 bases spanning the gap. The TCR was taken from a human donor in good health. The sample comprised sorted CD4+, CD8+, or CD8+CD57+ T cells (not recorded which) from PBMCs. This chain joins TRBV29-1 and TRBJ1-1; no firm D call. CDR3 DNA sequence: TGCAGCGTTGAAGACTTGAGACAACTTGAAGCTTTCTTT. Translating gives CSVEDLRQLEAFF. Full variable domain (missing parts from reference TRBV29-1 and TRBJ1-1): SAVISQKPSRDICQRGTSLTIQCQVDSQVTMMFWYRQQPGQSLTLIATANQGSEATYESGFVIDKFPISRPNLTFSTLTVSNMSPEDSSIYLCSVEDLRQLEAFFGQGTRLTVV.